This T cell receptor (beta chain) emerged from a study of beta chain features in type 1 diabetes. Whole-study results and caveats: Type 1 diabetes patients had moderately but significantly shorter TCRB CDR3s in all four CD4+ subsets.

Expressed TCRB transcripts were sequenced, since all the RNA that had been isolated was reverse transcribed. This table comes from immunoSEQ multiplex PCR, and its TCRdb copy is limited to in-frame clones, with some not included. The sample has about 650,000 clones; 9.5% to 15% are singletons. A remark on this clone: Its cognate antigen is unknown. This sample also contains other DNA sequences that code for the same CDR3.

There are 12 residues in the CDR3. CDR1 is SGHVS and CDR2 is FQNEAQ in the germline V gene. With 0 bases removed from V and 7 bases from J, the gap between germline ends came to 4 bases. The chain combines TRBV7-8 with TRBJ1-5; D gene uncertain. The source is a man aged 25 to 45 with type 1 diabetes. The source material was naive CD4+ T cells from blood. CDR3: CASSLAGQPQHF. In DNA, the CDR3 is TGTGCCAGCAGCTTAGCGGGCCAGCCCCAGCATTTT.